The entry below gives a single TCR beta chain sequence along with its context. Its specificity is not known. This entry belongs to a study of blood T cells in healthy people across ages. Study outcomes and limitations: Across the age range, TCR beta diversity per million T cells fell in a roughly linear way.

J gave up 4 bases and V 6 bases, and 16 bases lay outside the gene matches. The CDR3 covers 17 residues. The second PCR ran 7 to 11 cycles with a sample-barcoded 5' primer and J-beta primers. The authors tagged each cDNA molecule using a template-switch adaptor with 12 random nucleotides. TCRdb processed the 5' RACE reads anew with MiXCR; each CDR3 protein has one entry. Among roughly 2 million distinct CDR3 sequences listed, 40% to 55% were seen once. The sequence was collected from a woman in her thirties or forties in good health. The rearrangement uses TRBV12-3 or TRBV12-4 and TRBJ2-3; 7 bases match TRBD1. The sequenced sample was blood. Here the CDR3 reads CASRPLRQGEGADTQYF. CDR3 sequence (DNA): TGTGCCAGCAGGCCCCTTCGACAGGGTGAGGGGGCAGATACGCAGTATTTT.